This TCR beta chain was retrieved from a study of cytomegalovirus exposure and HLA in healthy donors. Whole-study context: A later analysis reported the same platform for the 95 to 150 validation repertoires and the roughly 670 first-cohort repertoires. Whole-study results and caveats: In a later analysis, first-cohort TCR clusters were found to tend to co-occur in the 90 to 150 validation repertoires.

Separate from the approximately 700-subject first cohort was the 120-subject validation cohort, to which the donors belonged. Using immunoSEQ multiplex PCR, the repertoire was profiled, and TCRdb retains in-frame clones only, with some absent. The table has 97,000 or so clones, around nine tenths seen once; the top ten hold around 3.9%. To note about this clone: The antigen remains unidentified.

The V and J ends lost 2 bases and 7 bases respectively, with 11 bases between them. Looked up from germline, CDR1 is MNHNS and CDR2 is SASEGT. The CDR3 is made up of 13 amino acids. The receptor's source is a woman in her twenties or thirties in good health and CMV-seronegative. Sequenced: PBMCs. V usage is TRBV6-1 and J usage is TRBJ1-2; a possible D gene is TRBD1 (6 bases). The CDR3 sequence is CASSERTASGYTF. The CDR3 DNA reads as TGTGCCAGCAGTGAAAGGACAGCGTCTGGCTACACCTTC.